This TCR beta chain was recorded in a study of control samples from healthy donors and cancer patients. The assay was immunoSEQ multiplex PCR, and TCRdb's table has in-frame clones only and misses some. This table holds 150,000 or so clones, about nine tenths found once. Germline loops: CDR1 SGHAT, CDR2 FQNNGV. J gave up 7 bases and V 4 bases, and 12 bases lay outside the gene matches. This CDR3 contains 17 residues. Sequencing was done on a sample of blood. This receptor was taken from a man aged 18 to 29 in good health. The chain couples TRBV11-2 to TRBJ2-1; 11 nucleotides align to TRBD2. DNA for the CDR3: TGTGCCAGCAGCTCACTTGGTAGCGGGGGGGCCAGGAATGAGCAGTTCTTC. Translation gives CASSSLGSGGARNEQFF.